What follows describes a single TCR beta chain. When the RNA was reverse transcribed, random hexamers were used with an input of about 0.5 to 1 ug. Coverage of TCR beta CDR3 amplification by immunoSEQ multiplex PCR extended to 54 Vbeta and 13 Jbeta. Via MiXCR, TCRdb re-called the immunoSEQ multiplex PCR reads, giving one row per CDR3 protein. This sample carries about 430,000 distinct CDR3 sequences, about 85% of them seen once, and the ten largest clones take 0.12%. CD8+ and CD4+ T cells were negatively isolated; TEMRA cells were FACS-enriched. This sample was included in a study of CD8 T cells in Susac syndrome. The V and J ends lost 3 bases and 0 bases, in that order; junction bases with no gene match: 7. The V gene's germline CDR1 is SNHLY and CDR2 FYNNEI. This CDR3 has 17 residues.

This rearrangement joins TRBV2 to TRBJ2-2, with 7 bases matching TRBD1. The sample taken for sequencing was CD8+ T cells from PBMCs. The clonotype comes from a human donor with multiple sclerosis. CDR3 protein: CASSDPGQGANTGELFF. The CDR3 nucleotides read TGTGCCAGCAGTGATCCCGGGCAGGGGGCGAACACCGGGGAGCTGTTTTTT.